This T cell receptor beta chain was retrieved from a study of CD8 T cells in Susac syndrome (dated by TCRdb to about 2019). About the study as a whole: Of the Susac syndrome patients who were sequenced, over five had clinically active disease and fewer than ten were in clinical remission. At the time of blood withdrawal, Susac syndrome patients were either therapy-naive, taking corticosteroids (with some also receiving IVIg), or on IVIg alone. Repertoire sequencing was used to test whether CD8+ T cell activation and differentiation in Susac syndrome was antigen driven.

The paper's findings and limits, for the study overall: The number of individuals in the TCR sequencing and HLA analysis was acknowledged as relatively small. In the CD4+ T cell repertoire of Susac syndrome patients, clonal expansion was not detected.

RNA was extracted using the RNeasy kit, and roughly 0.5 to 1 ug of the RNA was reverse transcribed with random hexamers. The immunoSEQ multiplex PCR assay, covering 54 Vbeta and 13 Jbeta segments, was used to amplify TCR beta CDR3 regions. PCR amplification bias was corrected using a synthetic template baseline for primer optimization and computational correction. As for the original processing: Reads were annotated to V, D and J genes according to IMGT and were analyzed with immunoSEQ Analyzer, with only productive sequences retained. To calculate clonality, Shannon entropy was normalized by log2 of the number of productive unique sequences and then subtracted from one. For each patient and control, public and private clones were evaluated within the 100 most prevalent clones. Clones were defined as Susac-specific when absent from the healthy and MS cohorts, from 1052 published viral clones and from other ImmuneACCESS disease sequences. In TCRdb, the public reads were trimmed at Q25 with fastp and aligned with MiXCR, with productive beta chains retained. Rows with a matching CDR3 protein are joined into one entry that keeps the most common DNA and genes. In this record, the V and J calls reflect TCRdb's handling and not the investigators' own analysis. The sample includes fewer than 200,000 distinct CDR3 sequences, with 91% observed a single time. 0.087% of the sample lies in the top ten.

Turning to this clonotype: Its target antigen remains unknown. No quality values exist for individual bases; no much larger clone is one base distant.

Peripheral blood CD8+ and CD4+ T cells from healthy donors, Susac syndrome patients and multiple sclerosis patients were profiled by high-throughput TCR beta sequencing. Susac syndrome patients met recently defined diagnostic criteria for definite or probable disease. CD8+ TEMRA cells were enriched by FACS, while bulk CD8+ and CD4+ T cells were purified by magnetic negative isolation. Blood was drawn into EDTA tubes, processed within 24 hours, and PBMCs were isolated by density gradient centrifugation. PBMCs intended for TCR sequencing were cryopreserved in liquid nitrogen and thawed later in a water bath at 37 degrees C. The sorted or isolated CD4+, CD8+ and CD8+ TEMRA cells had a purity of 90% or higher. Via the germline V gene, CDR1 is MNHEY and CDR2 SVGAGI. V is reduced by 3 bases and J by 6 bases, leaving a spacing of 12 bases between them. Its CDR3 holds 13 amino acids, cysteine through phenylalanine. The read is trimmed to its CDR3 DNA, 39 bases read in frame from base 1.

Sequencing input: CD4+ T cells from PBMCs. The rearranged segments are TRBV6-5 and TRBJ2-7, with a weak D call of TRBD2 (5 bases match). The TCR originated in a human donor with Susac syndrome. The DNA reads as follows: TGTGCCAGCAGTTATGACTACCTCTCCGAGCAGTACTTC. Translated, it gives CASSYDYLSEQYF.